Given below is one TCR beta chain in context. This specimen comes from a study of cytomegalovirus exposure and HLA in healthy donors. The CDR3 has 14 amino acids. Germline loops: CDR1 SGHRS, CDR2 YFSETQ. The V end lost 4 bases, the J end lost 4 bases, and 11 bases lay between the germline ends. This PCR relied on a set of 60 Vbeta primers and 13 Jbeta primers. Assay used: immunoSEQ multiplex PCR; TCRdb lists only in-frame clones, some missing. Among 150,000 to 200,000 clones listed, around 79% were seen once. This clonotype was obtained from a woman aged 50 to 65 in good health and CMV-seropositive. V and J are TRBV5-1 and TRBJ1-4; D is undetermined. The sample comprised PBMCs. In nucleotides, the CDR3 is TGCGCCAGCAGCGTACTAAGTCGTAATGAAAAACTGTTTTTT. It is translated as CASSVLSRNEKLFF.